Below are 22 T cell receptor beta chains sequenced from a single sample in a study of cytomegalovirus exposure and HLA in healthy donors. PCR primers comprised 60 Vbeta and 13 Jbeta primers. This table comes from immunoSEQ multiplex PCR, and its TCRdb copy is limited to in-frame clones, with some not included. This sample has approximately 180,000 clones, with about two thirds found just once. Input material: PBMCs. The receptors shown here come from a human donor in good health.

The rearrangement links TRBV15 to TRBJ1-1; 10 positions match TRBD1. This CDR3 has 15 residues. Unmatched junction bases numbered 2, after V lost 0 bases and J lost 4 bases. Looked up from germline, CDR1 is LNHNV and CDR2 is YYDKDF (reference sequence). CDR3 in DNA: TGTGCCACCAGCAGAGATCGGACAGGGGGCACTGAAGCTTTCTTT. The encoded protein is CATSRDRTGGTEAFF.

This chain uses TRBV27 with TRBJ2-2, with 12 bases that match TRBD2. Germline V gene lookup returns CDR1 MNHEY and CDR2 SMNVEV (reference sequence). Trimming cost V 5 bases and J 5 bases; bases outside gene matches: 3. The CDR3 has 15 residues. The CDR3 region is CASSPSGGVTGELFF. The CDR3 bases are TGTGCCAGCAGTCCTAGCGGGGGGGTTACCGGGGAGCTGTTTTTT.

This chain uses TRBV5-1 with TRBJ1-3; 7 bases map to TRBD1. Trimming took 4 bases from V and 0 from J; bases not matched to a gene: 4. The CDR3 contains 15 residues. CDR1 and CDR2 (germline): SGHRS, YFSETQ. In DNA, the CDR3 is TGCGCCAGCAGCGACGGGACAGACTCTGGAAACACCATATATTTT. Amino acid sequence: CASSDGTDSGNTIYF.

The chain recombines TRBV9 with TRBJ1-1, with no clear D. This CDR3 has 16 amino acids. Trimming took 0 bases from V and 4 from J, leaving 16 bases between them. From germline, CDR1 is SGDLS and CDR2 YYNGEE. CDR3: CASSVDGKPGGTEAFF. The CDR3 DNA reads TGTGCCAGCAGCGTAGACGGGAAACCAGGAGGCACTGAAGCTTTCTTT.

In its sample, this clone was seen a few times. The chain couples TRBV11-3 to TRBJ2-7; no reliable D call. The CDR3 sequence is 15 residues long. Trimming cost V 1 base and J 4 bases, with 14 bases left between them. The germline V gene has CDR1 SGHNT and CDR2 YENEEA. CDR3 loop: CASSLAPGANYEQYF. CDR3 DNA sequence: TGTGCCAGCAGCTTAGCCCCAGGCGCCAATTACGAGCAGTACTTC.

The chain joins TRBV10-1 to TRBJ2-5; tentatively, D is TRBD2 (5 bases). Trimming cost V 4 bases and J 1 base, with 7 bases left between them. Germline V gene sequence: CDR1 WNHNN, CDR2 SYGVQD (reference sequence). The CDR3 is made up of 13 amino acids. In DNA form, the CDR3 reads TGCGCCAGCAGTGCGGCGGGCCAAGAGACCCAGTACTTC. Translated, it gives CASSAAGQETQYF.

The CDR3 sequence: CASRREGWEQYF. CDR3 coding DNA: TGTGCCAGCAGGAGGGAGGGGTGGGAGCAGTACTTC. V gene TRBV2 combines with J gene TRBJ2-7; 7 bases fit TRBD2. The V segment lost 6 bases and the J segment 7 bases; nucleotides outside the gene matches: 6. CDR3 length equals 12 residues. In germline, CDR1 is SNHLY, CDR2 FYNNEI.

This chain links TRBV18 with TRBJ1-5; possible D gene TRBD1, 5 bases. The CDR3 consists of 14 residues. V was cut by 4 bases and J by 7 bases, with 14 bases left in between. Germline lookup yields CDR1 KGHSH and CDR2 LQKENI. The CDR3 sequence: CASSQGFAGQPQHF. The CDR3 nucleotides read TGTGCCAGCTCACAGGGGTTTGCTGGCCAGCCCCAGCATTTT.

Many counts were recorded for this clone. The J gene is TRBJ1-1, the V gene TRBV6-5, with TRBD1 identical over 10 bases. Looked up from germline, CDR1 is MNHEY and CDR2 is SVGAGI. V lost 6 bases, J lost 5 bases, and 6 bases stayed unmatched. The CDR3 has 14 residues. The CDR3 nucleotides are TGTGCCAGCAGCCCCGGGACAGGGGTTACTGAAGCTTTCTTT. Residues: CASSPGTGVTEAFF.

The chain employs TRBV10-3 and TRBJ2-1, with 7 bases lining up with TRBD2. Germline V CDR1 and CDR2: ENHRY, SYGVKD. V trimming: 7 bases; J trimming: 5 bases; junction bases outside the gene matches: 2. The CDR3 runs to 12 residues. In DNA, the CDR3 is TGTGCCATCATGGGACTAAACAATGAGCAGTTCTTC. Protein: CAIMGLNNEQFF.

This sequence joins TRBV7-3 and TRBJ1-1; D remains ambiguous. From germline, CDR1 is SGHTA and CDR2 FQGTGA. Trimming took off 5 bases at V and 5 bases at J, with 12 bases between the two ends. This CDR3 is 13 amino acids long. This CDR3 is CASSLSFRTEAFF. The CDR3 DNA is TGTGCCAGCAGCCTTTCGTTCCGTACTGAAGCTTTCTTT.

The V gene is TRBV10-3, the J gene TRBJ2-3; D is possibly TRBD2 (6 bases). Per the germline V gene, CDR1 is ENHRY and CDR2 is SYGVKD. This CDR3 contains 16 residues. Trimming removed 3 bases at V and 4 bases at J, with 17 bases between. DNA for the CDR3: TGTGCCATCAGTGAAAGGCGGGGAGGTCTCCCAGATACGCAGTATTTT. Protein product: CAISERRGGLPDTQYF.

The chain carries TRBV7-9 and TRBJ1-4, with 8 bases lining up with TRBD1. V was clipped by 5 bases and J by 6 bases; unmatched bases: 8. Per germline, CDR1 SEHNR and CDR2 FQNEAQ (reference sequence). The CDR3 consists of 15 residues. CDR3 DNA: TGTGCCAGCAGCGGACCCGGGACAGGCGATGAAAAACTGTTTTTT. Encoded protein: CASSGPGTGDEKLFF.

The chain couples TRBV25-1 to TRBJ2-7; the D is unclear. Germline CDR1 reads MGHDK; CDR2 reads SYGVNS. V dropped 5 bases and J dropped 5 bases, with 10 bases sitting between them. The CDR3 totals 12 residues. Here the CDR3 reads CASSPHMNEQYF. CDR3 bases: TGTGCCAGCAGTCCACACATGAACGAGCAGTACTTC.

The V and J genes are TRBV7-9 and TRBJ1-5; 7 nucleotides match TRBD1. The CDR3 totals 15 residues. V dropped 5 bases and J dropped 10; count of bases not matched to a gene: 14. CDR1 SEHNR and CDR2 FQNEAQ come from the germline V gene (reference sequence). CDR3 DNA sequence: TGTGCCAGCAGCCAGGGGGTTAATCCGGGTTACCCCCAGCATTTT. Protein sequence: CASSQGVNPGYPQHF.

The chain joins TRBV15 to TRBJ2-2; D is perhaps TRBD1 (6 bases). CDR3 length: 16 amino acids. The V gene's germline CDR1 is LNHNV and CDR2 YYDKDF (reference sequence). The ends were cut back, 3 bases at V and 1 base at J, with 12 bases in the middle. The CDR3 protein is CATSRGTGLNTGELFF. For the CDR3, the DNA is TGTGCCACCAGCAGGGGTACAGGGCTGAACACCGGGGAGCTGTTTTTT.

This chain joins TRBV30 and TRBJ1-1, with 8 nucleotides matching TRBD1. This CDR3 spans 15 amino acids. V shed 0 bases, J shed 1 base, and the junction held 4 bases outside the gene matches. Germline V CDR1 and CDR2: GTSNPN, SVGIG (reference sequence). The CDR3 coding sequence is TGTGCCTGGAGTGTACCTGACAGGGGGAACACTGAAGCTTTCTTT. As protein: CAWSVPDRGNTEAFF.

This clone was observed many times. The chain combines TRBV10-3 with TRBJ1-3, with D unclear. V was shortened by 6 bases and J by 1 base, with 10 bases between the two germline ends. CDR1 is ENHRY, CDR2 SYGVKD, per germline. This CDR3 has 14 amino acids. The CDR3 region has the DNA TGTGCCATCAGGGATCGGGGATCTGGAAACACCATATATTTT. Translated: CAIRDRGSGNTIYF.

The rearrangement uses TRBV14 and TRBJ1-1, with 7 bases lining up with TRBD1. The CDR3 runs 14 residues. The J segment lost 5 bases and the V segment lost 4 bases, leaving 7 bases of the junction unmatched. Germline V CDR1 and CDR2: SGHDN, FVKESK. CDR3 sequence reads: CASSRQGVGTEAFF. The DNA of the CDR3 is TGTGCCAGCAGCCGACAGGGCGTGGGGACTGAAGCTTTCTTT.

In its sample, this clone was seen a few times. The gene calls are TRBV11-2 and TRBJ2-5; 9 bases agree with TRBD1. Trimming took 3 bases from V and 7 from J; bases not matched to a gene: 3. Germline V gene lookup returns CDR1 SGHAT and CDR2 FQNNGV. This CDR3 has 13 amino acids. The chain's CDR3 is CASSLGQGGTQYF. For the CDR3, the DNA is TGTGCCAGCAGCTTGGGACAGGGAGGGACCCAGTACTTC.

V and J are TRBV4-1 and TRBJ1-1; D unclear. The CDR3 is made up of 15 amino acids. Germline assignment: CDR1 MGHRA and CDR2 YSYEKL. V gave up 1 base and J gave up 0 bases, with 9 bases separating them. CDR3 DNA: TGCGCCAGCAGCCAAGCGGGAGCCATGAACACTGAAGCTTTCTTT. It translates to CASSQAGAMNTEAFF.

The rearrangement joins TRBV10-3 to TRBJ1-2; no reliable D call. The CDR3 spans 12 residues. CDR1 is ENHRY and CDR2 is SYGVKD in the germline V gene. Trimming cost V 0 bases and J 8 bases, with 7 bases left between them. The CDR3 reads CAISESEHGYTF. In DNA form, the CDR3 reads TGTGCCATCAGTGAGTCAGAGCACGGCTACACCTTC.